The next 27 T cell receptor beta chains were all read from a single sample in a study of post-analysis software for immune sequencing data. Study results and limitations: Five TRBV segments were significantly more frequent in patients than in controls. TRBV5-6, TRBV5-1 and TRBV20-1 were among these segments.

These receptors' targets are unknown. Prepared TCR beta cDNA libraries contained unique molecular identifiers. TCRdb independently ran MiXCR on the PCR reads; one entry per CDR3 protein. Of 450,000 to 650,000 distinct CDR3 sequences listed, about 44% were seen once; the top ten hold 1.5% to 2%. Sequencing was done on a sample of blood. Receptor source: a girl between 5 and 17 years old with multiple sclerosis.

The rearrangement links TRBV12-5 to TRBJ1-1; no clear D. Germline CDR1 and CDR2: LGHNT and FRNRAP. The CDR3 consists of 13 residues. V was trimmed by 4 bases and J by 1 base, leaving 7 bases between them. CDR3 DNA sequence: TGTGCTAGTGGTTCCCAAAAGAACACTGAAGCTTTCTTT. Its translation: CASGSQKNTEAFF.

This chain links TRBV20-1 with TRBJ2-7; 13 nucleotides match TRBD2. Germline assignment: CDR1 DFQATT and CDR2 SNEGSKA (reference sequence). The V gene end was trimmed by 5 bases and the J gene end by 3 bases; junction bases not matched to a gene: 4. This CDR3 spans 14 amino acids. The CDR3 DNA reads TGCAGTGCTGTGGGACTAGCGGGACTCTACGAGCAGTACTTC. This sequence encodes CSAVGLAGLYEQYF.

The genes are TRBV7-2 and TRBJ2-1; tentative D call: TRBD2 (6 bases). This CDR3 spans 16 amino acids. Deletions cut 0 bases from V and 4 bases from J, with 13 bases between. Looked up from germline, CDR1 is SGHTA and CDR2 is FQGNSA. The CDR3 nucleotides are TGTGCCAGCAGCTTAGCGCGCGGGGCCGCGTACAATGAGCAGTTCTTC. Its protein is CASSLARGAAYNEQFF.

This clonotype was recorded once. V usage is TRBV7-9 and J usage is TRBJ2-3; tentative D call: TRBD2 (6 bases). From germline, CDR1 is SEHNR and CDR2 FQNEAQ (reference sequence). V was shortened by 8 bases and J by 3 bases, with 12 bases between the two germline ends. This CDR3 is built from 13 residues. The CDR3 region has the DNA TGTGCCAGCCCAGGGAGGCGGACAGATACGCAGTATTTT. It is translated as CASPGRRTDTQYF.

This clonotype was seen only a few times. The chain links TRBV29-1 to TRBJ1-2; the D gene is possibly TRBD1 (6 bases). The CDR3 spans 16 residues. CDR1 is SQVTM, CDR2 ANQGSEA, per germline. Trimming pared 3 bases from V and 0 bases from J, leaving 17 bases between. The CDR3 protein is CSVDLGGAWANYGYTF. CDR3 DNA sequence: TGCAGCGTTGATTTGGGGGGCGCATGGGCTAACTATGGCTACACCTTC.

This sequence joins TRBV7-9 and TRBJ2-1; D is possibly TRBD2 (6 bases). The CDR3 covers 14 residues. Trimming pared 4 bases from V and 4 bases from J, leaving 11 bases between. CDR1 and CDR2 (germline): SEHNR, FQNEAQ (reference sequence). The CDR3 spells CASSSTGVYNEQFF. CDR3 DNA: TGTGCCAGCAGCTCGACGGGGGTTTACAATGAGCAGTTCTTC. Drawing the rest from reference TRBV7-9 and TRBJ2-1, the complete variable domain is DTGVSQNPRHKITKRGQNVTFRCDPISEHNRLYWYRQTLGQGPEFLTYFQNEAQLEKSRLLSDRFSAERPKGSFSTLEIQRTEQGDSAMYLCASSSTGVYNEQFFGPGTRLTVL.

In this sample, this clonotype turned up a few times. The chain couples TRBV7-9 to TRBJ2-5; the D gene is possibly TRBD2 (7 bases). TRBJ2-7 explains the end of the DNA better; the J call may be wrong. Germline V gene lookup returns CDR1 SEHNR and CDR2 FQNEAQ (reference sequence). CDR3 length: 15 amino acids. The CDR3 nucleotides are TGTGCCAGCAGCCCCCGGGGGGCAGCCTACTACGAGCAGTACTTC. It specifies CASSPRGAAYYEQYF.

V gene TRBV7-9 combines with J gene TRBJ2-1, with D unclear. CDR1 and CDR2 (germline): SEHNR, FQNEAQ (reference sequence). This CDR3 region has 12 residues. V lost 7 bases and J 8 bases, leaving 12 bases between the germline ends. The CDR3 region has the DNA TGTGCCAGCATCCCACGGGTCCATGAGCAGTTCTTC. It translates to CASIPRVHEQFF.

In this sample, this clonotype turned up once. The chain recombines TRBV18 with TRBJ1-1; 7 nucleotides match TRBD1. CDR1 and CDR2 from the germline V gene are KGHSH and LQKENI. Trimming removed 3 bases from V and 4 bases from J; junction bases left unmatched: 8. This CDR3 comprises 15 residues. The CDR3 DNA reads TGTGCCAGCTCACCCCCGACAGGGAAAGGCACTGAAGCTTTCTTT. Encoded protein: CASSPPTGKGTEAFF.

The chain joins TRBV5-1 to TRBJ1-1, with TRBD1 matching over 10 bases. CDR1 SGHRS and CDR2 YFSETQ come from the germline V gene. CDR3 size: 15 residues. J was trimmed by 5 bases and V by 6 bases; bases with no gene match: 10. The CDR3 here is CASMGTGDVGTEAFF. The CDR3 bases are TGCGCCAGCATGGGGACAGGGGATGTTGGAACTGAAGCTTTCTTT.

This clonotype was counted between two and nine times. V gene TRBV29-1 combines with J gene TRBJ2-1; 7 bases agree with TRBD2. The germline CDR1 and CDR2 sequences are SQVTM and ANQGSEA. V lost 4 bases and J lost 0; bases outside the gene matches: 9. There are 16 residues in the CDR3. The CDR3 loop reads CSVGPGRLSSYNEQFF. For the CDR3, the DNA is TGCAGCGTTGGTCCCGGGAGGCTAAGCTCCTACAATGAGCAGTTCTTC.

This clonotype was detected a few times. The V call is TRBV20-1, the J call TRBJ2-7; 9 nucleotides match TRBD2. Germline assignment: CDR1 DFQATT and CDR2 SNEGSKA (reference sequence). CDR3 length: 13 residues. Germline trimming cut 5 bases from V and 0 bases from J; bases unmatched to any gene: 2. The CDR3 protein is CSALAGLSYEQYF. CDR3 sequence (DNA): TGCAGTGCTCTAGCGGGACTCTCCTACGAGCAGTACTTC.

The chain couples TRBV27 to TRBJ2-7; 7 bases align to TRBD1. V trimming: 6 bases; J trimming: 3 bases; junction bases outside the gene matches: 11. This CDR3 contains 15 residues. Germline V CDR1 and CDR2: MNHEY, SMNVEV (reference sequence). The CDR3 loop is CASSPGTTGLYEQYF. The CDR3 DNA follows: TGTGCCAGCAGCCCCGGTACGACAGGGCTCTACGAGCAGTACTTC.

The V and J genes are TRBV7-2 and TRBJ1-5, with D possibly being TRBD1 (6 bases). V shed 5 bases and J shed 5 bases, with 10 bases lying between them. The CDR3 sequence is 13 residues long. In germline, CDR1 is SGHTA, CDR2 FQGNSA. This CDR3 reads CASSSDRHQPQHF. DNA of the CDR3: TGTGCCAGCAGCAGTGACAGGCATCAGCCCCAGCATTTT.

The CDR3, as DNA: TGCAGTGCGCCCAGACAGCCCGGGGGCAATCAGCCCCAGCATTTT. This sequence encodes CSAPRQPGGNQPQHF. The chain recombines TRBV20-1 with TRBJ1-5; a possible D gene is TRBD1 (5 bases). Deletions cut 6 bases from V and 2 bases from J, with 17 bases between. The CDR3 contains 15 residues. The V gene's germline CDR1 is DFQATT and CDR2 SNEGSKA (reference sequence).

This clonotype occurred a few times. The V gene is TRBV29-1, the J gene TRBJ2-4; a weak D match, TRBD2 (6 bases). V dropped 7 bases and J dropped 1 base, with 14 bases sitting between them. CDR3 size: 14 residues. CDR1 and CDR2 from the germline V gene are SQVTM and ANQGSEA. In DNA, the CDR3 is TGCAGCGCCTGCAGGGACTCGGCCAAAAACATTCAGTACTTC. Residues: CSACRDSAKNIQYF. The full variable domain, in which reference TRBV29-1 and TRBJ2-4 provide the parts outside the CDR3, is SAVISQKPSRDICQRGTSLTIQCQVDSQVTMMFWYRQQPGQSLTLIATANQGSEATYESGFVIDKFPISRPNLTFSTLTVSNMSPEDSSIYLCSACRDSAKNIQYFGAGTRLSVL.

As DNA, the CDR3 is TGCGCCAGCAGCTTGCGAATCCCCGGGAAAAACGAGCAGTACTTC. Its protein product is CASSLRIPGKNEQYF. The rearrangement uses TRBV5-1 and TRBJ2-7; tentatively, D is TRBD2 (5 bases). CDR3 size: 15 residues. The germline V and J ends were trimmed by 1 base and 5 bases, with 16 bases remaining between them. CDR1 and CDR2 (germline): SGHRS, YFSETQ. Variable domain in full (rest from reference TRBV5-1 and TRBJ2-7): KAGVTQTPRYLIKTRGQQVTLSCSPISGHRSVSWYQQTPGQGLQFLFEYFSETQRNKGNFPGRFSGRQFSNSRSEMNVSTLELGDSALYLCASSLRIPGKNEQYFGPGTRLTVT.

This chain links TRBV5-1 with TRBJ2-3; TRBD1 might be the D (6 bases). This CDR3 contains 16 residues. V lost 2 bases and J 2 bases, leaving 15 bases between the germline ends. Germline assignment: CDR1 SGHRS and CDR2 YFSETQ. CDR3 sequence: CASSFLAGANTDTQYF. In nucleotides, the CDR3 is TGCGCCAGCAGCTTTTTAGCAGGGGCAAACACAGATACGCAGTATTTT.

This clonotype was picked up a small number of times. This chain connects TRBV10-3 to TRBJ1-2; TRBD1 matches at 8 bases. The V gene's germline CDR1 is ENHRY and CDR2 SYGVKD. Trimming removed 3 bases from V and 4 bases from J; junction bases left unmatched: 10. There are 16 residues in the CDR3. CDR3 in amino acids: CAISDYSGGNSYGYTF. Written as DNA, the CDR3 is TGTGCCATCAGTGATTACTCAGGGGGCAATAGCTATGGCTACACCTTC.

V and J are TRBV6-1 and TRBJ2-1; 10 nucleotides agree with TRBD1. This CDR3 region has 15 residues. The junction had 2 bases not matched to a gene; V was cut back by 0 bases and J by 6 bases. Germline V lookup: CDR1 MNHNS, CDR2 SASEGT. The CDR3 region is CASSEARTGGNEQFF. CDR3 nucleotides: TGTGCCAGCAGTGAAGCAAGGACAGGGGGCAATGAGCAGTTCTTC.

This clonotype came up many times. Germline is not matched at one junction end, which may reflect a read error. The chain has TRBV5-1 and TRBJ2-7; unclear D gene. CDR3 length equals 13 residues. CDR1 is SGHRS and CDR2 is YFSETQ in the germline V gene. The CDR3 DNA is TGTGCCAGCAGCTTAGCCAGCTCCTACGAGCAGTACTTC. This encodes CASSLASSYEQYF.

The chain recombines TRBV7-6 with TRBJ2-2; D is possibly TRBD2 (5 bases). The CDR3 has 16 residues. Germline loops: CDR1 SGHVS, CDR2 FNYEAQ. V lost 2 bases and J lost 4, with 14 bases in between. CDR3 DNA sequence: TGTGCCAGCAGCTTAATCGTTGCACTAGGCACCGGGGAGCTGTTTTTT. Protein product: CASSLIVALGTGELFF.

The chain uses TRBV6-2 or TRBV6-3 and TRBJ1-2; D not certain. V lost 5 bases and J lost 4, with 17 bases in between. This CDR3 comprises 15 residues. In germline, CDR1 is MNHEY, CDR2 SVGEGT. This chain's CDR3 is CASSDDPRMGYGYTF. In nucleotides, the CDR3 is TGTGCCAGCAGTGACGACCCCCGGATGGGCTATGGCTACACCTTC.

This sequence joins TRBV5-1 and TRBJ1-2, with 9 bases identical to TRBD1. CDR3 length: 15 residues. Germline V gene data show CDR1 as SGHRS and CDR2 as YFSETQ. J was trimmed by 4 bases and V by 1 base; bases with no gene match: 5. Written as DNA, the CDR3 is TGCGCCAGCAGCTTGATACAGGGGGCAGGCTATGGCTACACCTTC. This encodes CASSLIQGAGYGYTF.

This clonotype was observed a handful of times. The chain couples TRBV6-6 to TRBJ1-2; D is ambiguous. The CDR3 is made up of 12 amino acids. CDR1 and CDR2 from the germline V gene are MNHNY and SVGAGI (reference sequence). Trimming left V 7 bases short and J 7 bases short, with 13 bases between. CDR3 DNA: TGTGCCAGCACGCCGGTTGGGTCTGGCTACACCTTC. Translated, it gives CASTPVGSGYTF.

The table lists this clonotype with a few counts. DNA for the CDR3: TGTGCCATCGGGCTAAACACAGATACGCAGTATTTT. As protein: CAIGLNTDTQYF. The V and J genes are TRBV10-3 and TRBJ2-3; D unresolved. The germline V and J ends were trimmed by 8 bases and 2 bases, with 8 bases remaining between them. The CDR3 runs 12 residues. Germline V CDR1 and CDR2: ENHRY, SYGVKD.

The table lists this clonotype with a few counts. The rearrangement joins TRBV20-1 to TRBJ2-3; TRBD1 might be the D (7 bases). The V and J ends lost 0 bases and 8 bases respectively, with 18 bases between them. CDR3 size: 15 residues. Germline loops: CDR1 DFQATT, CDR2 SNEGSKA (reference sequence). The CDR3 DNA sequence: TGCAGTGCTAGAGATTCCCAGCGGCAGGGGGGTACGCAGTATTTT. It codes for CSARDSQRQGGTQYF.